Listed here are 21 T cell receptor beta chains from one sample, sequenced in a study of blood T cell repertoires in COVID-19. Profiled with immunoSEQ multiplex PCR; TCRdb holds only in-frame clones, not every one. Of just over 250,000 clones in the sample, around 84% were seen once. Sequencing was performed on PBMCs or T cells enriched from blood (not recorded which). The source of these receptors is a man under 40 with acute COVID-19.

The V gene is TRBV19, the J gene TRBJ1-1; the match to TRBD1 covers 7 bases. The CDR3 totals 16 residues. The J segment lost 4 bases and the V segment lost 7 bases, leaving 15 bases of the junction unmatched. Per the germline V gene, CDR1 is LNHDA and CDR2 is SQIVND (reference sequence). The CDR3 DNA sequence: TGTGCCAGTATGACCTCGGGGCAGGGGGGTCCCACTGAAGCTTTCTTT. Amino acids: CASMTSGQGGPTEAFF.

The chain employs TRBV14 and TRBJ2-7; D is unresolved. Germline values: CDR1 SGHDN, CDR2 FVKESK. Trimming pared 1 base from V and 3 bases from J, leaving 4 bases between. The CDR3 runs 12 residues. CDR3 protein: CASSQGSYEQYV. The CDR3 DNA follows: TGTGCCAGCAGCCAAGGGAGCTACGAGCAGTACGTC.

This clone was seen only once. The V gene is TRBV6-1, the J gene TRBJ2-7; D is perhaps TRBD1 (6 bases). With 0 bases removed from V and 6 bases from J, the gap between germline ends came to 9 bases. This CDR3 spans 13 amino acids. Per the germline V gene, CDR1 is MNHNS and CDR2 is SASEGT. CDR3 loop: CASSEAGGPEQYV. The CDR3 DNA reads TGTGCCAGCAGTGAAGCAGGGGGTCCCGAGCAGTACGTC.

The chain uses TRBV28 and TRBJ1-4, with TRBD1 as a possible D gene (6 bases). V was clipped by 3 bases and J by 5 bases, with 10 bases between them. The CDR3 totals 14 residues. Germline CDR1 and CDR2: MDHEN and SYDVKM. The CDR3 here is CASSLYRVNEKLFF. The CDR3 DNA reads TGTGCCAGCAGTTTGTACAGGGTAAATGAAAAACTGTTTTTT.

The rearrangement links TRBV19 to TRBJ1-2; the match to TRBD1 covers 9 bases. Germline assignment: CDR1 LNHDA and CDR2 SQIVND (reference sequence). J lost 6 bases, V lost 2 bases, and 7 bases had no gene match. This CDR3 has 15 residues. As DNA, the CDR3 is TGTGCCAGTAGTATACCCAACCACAGGGGGCATGGCTACACCTTC. As protein: CASSIPNHRGHGYTF.

This chain uses TRBV19 with TRBJ1-1; 11 nucleotides agree with TRBD1. The length of the CDR3 is 16 residues. In germline, CDR1 is LNHDA, CDR2 SQIVND (reference sequence). J gave up 1 base and V 3 bases, and 4 bases lay outside the gene matches. This CDR3 is CASSILGQGANTEAFF. The CDR3 bases are TGTGCCAGTAGTATTCTCGGACAGGGGGCGAACACTGAAGCTTTCTTT.

J is TRBJ2-2 and V is TRBV28; D ambiguous. The CDR3 is 12 amino acids. V was pared by 2 bases and J by 5 bases, with 3 bases between. Germline assignment: CDR1 MDHEN and CDR2 SYDVKM. The CDR3 sequence: CASSLQTGELFF. The CDR3 DNA follows: TGTGCCAGCAGTTTACAGACCGGGGAGCTGTTTTTT.

The V and J genes are TRBV28 and TRBJ1-4; D call uncertain. The CDR3 spans 16 residues. Per the germline V gene, CDR1 is MDHEN and CDR2 is SYDVKM. V was shortened by 6 bases and J by 0 bases, with 14 bases between the two germline ends. CDR3 nucleotides: TGTGCCAGCAGGGGCCAATATCGTGCAACTAATGAAAAACTGTTTTTT. Residues: CASRGQYRATNEKLFF.

This chain uses TRBV4-1 with TRBJ2-1; 7 bases are a match to TRBD1. The CDR3 is 18 amino acids. The J segment lost 10 bases and the V segment lost 2 bases, leaving 20 bases of the junction unmatched. The germline gives CDR1 MGHRA, CDR2 YSYEKL. CDR3: CASSQTLPGQTLMKEQFF. CDR3 sequence (DNA): TGCGCCAGCAGCCAAACCCTACCGGGACAGACCTTAATGAAGGAGCAGTTCTTC.

The chain uses TRBV10-2 and TRBJ2-4; TRBD2 matches 10 bases. In germline, CDR1 is WSHSY, CDR2 SAAADI. With V trimmed by 4 bases and J by 7 bases, 10 bases remained unmatched. The CDR3 consists of 16 residues. The CDR3 region is CASSVDQRGGGNIQYF. Here the CDR3 DNA reads TGCGCCAGCAGTGTTGATCAGCGGGGGGGCGGGAACATTCAGTACTTC.

The rearrangement uses TRBV5-4 and TRBJ2-3, with 7 bases that match TRBD2. The V gene end was trimmed by 5 bases and the J gene end by 0 bases; junction bases not matched to a gene: 9. CDR3 length: 16 amino acids. Germline V gene data show CDR1 as SGHNT and CDR2 as YYREEE (reference sequence). The CDR3 reads CASSLTLAISTDTQYF. CDR3 DNA: TGTGCCAGCAGTTTGACACTAGCGATTAGCACAGATACGCAGTATTTT. Full variable domain (outside the CDR3, taken from reference TRBV5-4 and TRBJ2-3): ETGVTQSPTHLIKTRGQQVTLRCSSQSGHNTVSWYQQALGQGPQFIFQYYREEENGRGNFPPRFSGLQFPNYSSELNVNALELDDSALYLCASSLTLAISTDTQYFGPGTRLTVL.

J is TRBJ1-6 and V is TRBV28, with 9 bases identical to TRBD1. The ends lost 8 bases at V and 10 bases at J; junction bases unmatched: 6. In germline, CDR1 is MDHEN, CDR2 SYDVKM. The CDR3 has 13 amino acids. The CDR3 loop is CASHRDRVSPLHF. In nucleotides, the CDR3 is TGTGCCAGCCACCGGGACAGGGTCTCACCCCTCCACTTT.

This clone was counted a few times. The chain links TRBV28 to TRBJ1-4; 7 bases match TRBD1. V trimming: 2 bases; J trimming: 15 bases; junction bases outside the gene matches: 15. This CDR3 spans 15 amino acids. Germline V gene sequence: CDR1 MDHEN, CDR2 SYDVKM. The CDR3 DNA sequence: TGTGCCAGCAGTTTACAAACAGGGGCTGAGGGCCAGGTGTTTTTT. This gives the protein CASSLQTGAEGQVFF. The full variable domain, with the rest looked up from reference TRBV28 and TRBJ1-4, is DVKVTQSSRYLVKRTGEKVFLECVQDMDHENMFWYRQDPGLGLRLIYFSYDVKMKEKGDIPEGYSVSREKKERFSLILESASTNQTSMYLCASSLQTGAEGQVFFGSGTQLSVL.

The chain recombines TRBV6-2 or TRBV6-3 with TRBJ2-7; D possibly corresponds to TRBD2 (5 bases). The CDR3 has 12 amino acids. The V gene's germline CDR1 is MNHEY and CDR2 SVGEGT. Trimming pared 6 bases from V and 5 bases from J, leaving 11 bases between. The CDR3 DNA follows: TGTGCCAGCAGCTTAACTAGTAACGAGCAGTACGTC. This gives the protein CASSLTSNEQYV.

The rearrangement joins TRBV4-1 to TRBJ2-5, with 10 bases that match TRBD2. CDR1 and CDR2 from the germline V gene are MGHRA and YSYEKL. The CDR3 length is 17 residues. After removal of 4 bases from V and 0 bases from J, the junction contained 8 bases not matched to a gene. DNA for the CDR3: TGCGCCAGCAGCCTCGGACTAGCGGCAACCTACCAAGAGACCCAGTACTTC. This translates into CASSLGLAATYQETQYF.

The chain employs TRBV28 and TRBJ1-5; D remains ambiguous. This CDR3 has 13 amino acids. CDR1 is MDHEN, CDR2 SYDVKM, per germline. The V end was cut by 5 bases, the J end by 9 bases, with 14 bases between. CDR3 coding DNA: TGTGCCAGCAGTATAACCTGGTCCGGGCCCCAGCATTTT. Protein sequence: CASSITWSGPQHF.

This chain links TRBV12-5 with TRBJ2-1, with 8 bases fitting TRBD2. Germline CDR1 is LGHNT and CDR2 is FRNRAP. The length of the CDR3 is 16 residues. V gave up 1 base and J gave up 6 bases; unmatched junction bases: 8. The CDR3 DNA follows: TGTGCTAGTGGTTTGGCAACCGGGGGGGCATCCAATGAGCAGTTCTTC. This codes for CASGLATGGASNEQFF.

The CDR3: CASSLNSGERSSNQPQHF. DNA for the CDR3: TGTGCCAGCAGCTTAAATTCGGGGGAAAGGTCGAGCAATCAGCCCCAGCATTTT. The chain combines TRBV7-9 with TRBJ1-5; possible D gene TRBD1, 5 bases. Germline V gene lookup returns CDR1 SEHNR and CDR2 FQNEAQ (reference sequence). This CDR3 region has 18 residues. Trimming shortened V by 2 bases and J by 1 base, and 18 bases separated the two germline ends.

The table lists this clone with a count of one. The chain employs TRBV3-1 (or the pseudogene TRBV3-2) and TRBJ2-1; 8 nucleotides line up with TRBD2. The CDR3 spans 17 residues. Germline-derived CDR1 and CDR2 are LGHDT and YNNKEL (reference sequence). V trimming: 0 bases; J trimming: 9 bases; junction bases outside the gene matches: 13. The CDR3 reads CASSQERRSGISSEQFF. The DNA for the CDR3 is TGTGCCAGCAGCCAAGAACGGCGTAGCGGGATATCCAGTGAGCAGTTCTTC.

V usage is TRBV7-8 and J usage is TRBJ2-1; D may be TRBD1 (6 bases). The CDR3 runs to 17 residues. V was cut by 5 bases and J by 2 bases, with 19 bases left in between. CDR1 and CDR2 from the germline V gene are SGHVS and FQNEAQ. The DNA of the CDR3 is TGTGCCAGCAGCCCGGCACTAGACAGGAACCCCTACAATGAGCAGTTCTTC. It yields the protein CASSPALDRNPYNEQFF.

The genes are TRBV28 and TRBJ2-2; D possibly corresponds to TRBD1 (6 bases). From germline, CDR1 is MDHEN and CDR2 SYDVKM. The V and J ends lost 6 bases and 3 bases respectively, with 14 bases between them. This CDR3 contains 15 residues. The CDR3 region has the DNA TGTGCCAGCAGATCCTCAGGGGTGGACACCGGGGAGCTGTTTTTT. This gives the protein CASRSSGVDTGELFF.